The sample holds one count of the clone carrying this TCR beta chain. The source of the sample is a study of Graves' ophthalmopathy and Graves' hyperthyroidism. TCR beta CDR3 amplification used RNA transcripts. An opening RT-PCR round employed HTBI primers and preceded a second-round multiplex PCR. MiXCR, applied by TCRdb to the multiplex PCR reads, yields one record per CDR3 protein. The sample has hundreds of thousands of distinct CDR3 sequences, more than 40% seen once. This CDR3 is 13 amino acids long. Germline V CDR1 and CDR2: SGHAT, FQDESV (reference sequence). The V end lost 11 bases, the J end lost 0 bases, and 13 bases lay between the germline ends.

This chain links TRBV11-1 with TRBJ1-1; no firm D call. This sequence was found in an adult man with Graves' ophthalmopathy. Sample: peripheral blood. CDR3 coding DNA: TGTGCCTGGAAAAAAGGCATGAACACTGAAGCTTTCTTT. Translation: CAWKKGMNTEAFF.